The TCR beta chain under discussion was sequenced for a study of radiotherapy plus CTLA-4 blockade in lung cancer. In the study overall: Overall, approximately 18% of patients showed an objective response, while 31% attained disease control.

The sample holds a few counts of this clone. The antigen is undetermined. The junction had 5 bases not matched to a gene; V was cut back by 0 bases and J by 9 bases. The CDR3 totals 13 residues. Germline assignment: CDR1 SGHAT and CDR2 FQDESV (reference sequence). Study findings and constraints: Response, reportedly, was best predicted by interferon-beta along with early blood T cell clone dynamics. TCR clones of tumor origin grew in blood after radiotherapy plus ipilimumab.

Patients in the study, people with chemo-refractory metastatic non-small-cell lung cancer, received focal radiation plus ipilimumab CTLA-4 blockade. The method was immunoSEQ multiplex PCR; TCRdb's version includes in-frame clones alone and lacks a portion of them. The sample includes approximately 110,000 clones, more than 75% of them seen just once. This sequence was found in a human donor with non-small cell lung cancer that progressed on radiotherapy plus ipilimumab. Some clones in this sample may be carry-over from other donors' samples. The rearrangement uses TRBV11-1 and TRBJ2-7; 7 nucleotides agree with TRBD2. Source: peripheral blood, taken from a patient treated with radiotherapy plus ipilimumab. DNA for the CDR3: TGTGCCAGCAGCTTAGCAGCGCCGGGGGGGCAGTACTTC. As protein: CASSLAAPGGQYF.